Following are 32 T cell receptor beta chains from one sample sequenced in a study of blood T cell repertoires in COVID-19 (dated by TCRdb to 2020 to 2022). Library generation was performed with the immunoSEQ multiplex PCR assay. In its TCRdb copy, this immuneACCESS table keeps in-frame sequences only and misses some clones. Where compared with another copy, unresolved V genes explain less than half of these, and the others have no known cause. Counted in this sample were about 73,000 clones; about four fifths of them appeared once. The top ten hold 28% of the sample. Sequenced input: peripheral blood. The receptors shown here come from a human donor in a cohort sampled during active COVID-19.

V usage is TRBV5-1 and J usage is TRBJ2-1; D remains ambiguous. The V end was cut by 4 bases, the J end by 3 bases, with 8 bases between. Germline V gene lookup returns CDR1 SGHRS and CDR2 YFSETQ. The length of the CDR3 is 13 residues. Here the CDR3 DNA reads TGCGCCAGCAGCCGCGGTAGCTACAATGAGCAGTTCTTC. Encoded protein: CASSRGSYNEQFF.

The V and J genes are TRBV4-2 and TRBJ1-5, with a possible D match to TRBD1 (5 bases). Germline-derived CDR1 and CDR2 are LGHNA and YNFKEQ. The CDR3 totals 13 residues. V dropped 2 bases and J dropped 11 bases, with 13 bases sitting between them. CDR3 residues: CASSQNTGVAQHF. In DNA form, the CDR3 reads TGTGCCAGCAGCCAAAATACGGGGGTTGCCCAGCATTTT.

The rearrangement links TRBV6-6 to TRBJ1-2; 8 bases fit TRBD1. Trimming took 7 bases from V and 7 from J; bases not matched to a gene: 8. The CDR3 length is 13 residues. Germline V gives CDR1 MNHNY, CDR2 SVGAGI (reference sequence). CDR3 sequence (DNA): TGTGCCAGCACCAAGACAGGGGTGGGTGGCTACACCTTC. This encodes CASTKTGVGGYTF.

This clone was detected a few times. V and J are TRBV27 and TRBJ2-7, with D possibly TRBD1 on 5 matching bases. This CDR3 region has 15 residues. Trimming left V 5 bases short and J 3 bases short, with 17 bases between. Per germline, CDR1 MNHEY and CDR2 SMNVEV (reference sequence). CDR3 bases: TGTGCCAGCAGTCCCTTCCCAGGGAAGGGCTACGAGCAGTACTTC. Translation: CASSPFPGKGYEQYF.

V usage is TRBV7-2 and J usage is TRBJ2-7; TRBD1 aligns across 8 bases. V gave up 5 bases and J gave up 4 bases; unmatched junction bases: 10. Per the germline V gene, CDR1 is SGHTA and CDR2 is FQGNSA. The CDR3 totals 15 residues. CDR3 nucleotide sequence: TGTGCCAGCAGCCTCGGACAGGGCGGTCTATACGAGCAGTACTTC. It yields the protein CASSLGQGGLYEQYF.

This clone has a single count. The genes are TRBV7-8 and TRBJ2-5; 8 positions match TRBD2. CDR3 length: 16 amino acids. Germline trimming cut 5 bases from V and 5 bases from J; bases unmatched to any gene: 13. Looked up from germline, CDR1 is SGHVS and CDR2 is FQNEAQ. The CDR3 reads CASSPGWRGVKETQYF. In DNA, the CDR3 is TGTGCCAGCAGCCCGGGCTGGCGGGGGGTGAAGGAGACCCAGTACTTC.

The chain couples TRBV7-8 to TRBJ1-5, with D possibly TRBD1 on 5 matching bases. CDR1 is SGHVS and CDR2 is FQNEAQ in the germline V gene. CDR3 length equals 13 residues. The germline V and J ends were trimmed by 2 bases and 6 bases, with 8 bases remaining between them. The DNA for the CDR3 is TGTGCCAGCAGCTTATGGGGGGTTCAGCCCCAGCATTTT. Translated: CASSLWGVQPQHF. The entire variable domain, with the rest obtained from reference TRBV7-8 and TRBJ1-5, is as follows: GAGVSQSPRYKVAKRGQDVALRCDPISGHVSLFWYQQALGQGPEFLTYFQNEAQLDKSGLPSDRFFAERPEGSVSTLKIQRTQQEDSAVYLCASSLWGVQPQHFGDGTRLSIL.

This clone was detected once. The J gene is TRBJ1-5, the V gene TRBV29-1; D is unresolved. Per germline, CDR1 SQVTM and CDR2 ANQGSEA. Trimming cost V 7 bases and J 2 bases, with 21 bases left between them. The CDR3 is 16 residues long. The CDR3 loop reads CSANWRSRDRNQPQHF. The CDR3 region has the DNA TGCAGCGCCAACTGGAGGAGTCGCGATCGCAATCAGCCCCAGCATTTT.

The chain is built from TRBV9 and TRBJ1-3; maybe TRBD1 (5 bases). The CDR3 length is 15 residues. Trimming shortened V by 7 bases and J by 3 bases, and 17 bases separated the two germline ends. Germline V CDR1 and CDR2: SGDLS, YYNGEE. In DNA form, the CDR3 reads TGTGCCAGCGGGGGGACCACAGGCTTTGGAAACACCATATATTTT. Its protein is CASGGTTGFGNTIYF. The whole variable domain, remainder taken from reference TRBV9 and TRBJ1-3, is DSGVTQTPKHLITATGQRVTLRCSPRSGDLSVYWYQQSLDQGLQFLIQYYNGEERAKGNILERFSAQQFPDLHSELNLSSLELGDSALYFCASGGTTGFGNTIYFGEGSWLTVV.

The chain's CDR3 is CASSRWAGSNYEQYF. The CDR3 nucleotides read TGTGCCAGCAGCCGGTGGGCAGGGTCAAACTACGAGCAGTACTTC. The chain couples TRBV7-6 to TRBJ2-7; D perhaps matches TRBD1 (5 bases). Trimming shortened V by 5 bases and J by 3 bases, and 17 bases separated the two germline ends. Germline CDR1 and CDR2: SGHVS and FNYEAQ. The CDR3 has 15 residues.

The table lists this clone with a count of one. The J gene is TRBJ2-7, the V gene TRBV27, with 9 bases aligning to TRBD1. CDR1 is MNHEY, CDR2 SMNVEV, per germline (reference sequence). The CDR3 totals 17 residues. Trimming removed 6 bases from V and 3 bases from J; junction bases left unmatched: 15. The CDR3 bases are TGTGCCAGCAGAGATACAGGGGGCGCTTCCCGAAACTACGAGCAGTACTTC. This encodes CASRDTGGASRNYEQYF.

The V and J genes are TRBV7-9 and TRBJ1-4; 8 bases line up with TRBD1. CDR3 size: 16 residues. Germline V lookup: CDR1 SEHNR, CDR2 FQNEAQ (reference sequence). J gave up 7 bases and V 8 bases, and 15 bases lay outside the gene matches. CDR3 bases: TGTGCCAGCCTTCGGGGACAGGCCCCCGGGCGTGAAAAACTGTTTTTT. Encoded protein: CASLRGQAPGREKLFF.

The chain uses TRBV5-1 and TRBJ1-2, with 8 bases matching TRBD1. This CDR3 has 14 amino acids. Germline CDR1 SGHRS, CDR2 YFSETQ. V shed 4 bases and J 7 bases; nucleotides not matched to a gene: 9. For the CDR3, the DNA is TGCGCCAGCAGCATAGGACAGGGTGGGGCTGGCTACACCTTC. This codes for CASSIGQGGAGYTF.

This chain links TRBV11-2 with TRBJ2-1; 8 bases agree with TRBD1. Germline V gene sequence: CDR1 SGHAT, CDR2 FQNNGV. This CDR3 has 12 amino acids. Trimming removed 7 bases from V and 5 bases from J; junction bases left unmatched: 1. In DNA form, the CDR3 reads TGTGCCAGCACAGGGGGCCACAATGAGCAGTTCTTC. Protein sequence: CASTGGHNEQFF.

This clone was found a few times. This chain links TRBV5-1 with TRBJ1-1; TRBD1 might be the D (6 bases). The CDR3 has 14 amino acids. Between the trimmed V and J ends, which lost 0 bases and 5 bases, there was a span of 11 bases. Looked up from germline, CDR1 is SGHRS and CDR2 is YFSETQ. The CDR3 region has the DNA TGCGCCAGCAGCTTGGCTGCAGGGGCAACTGAAGCTTTCTTT. Translated: CASSLAAGATEAFF.

V usage is TRBV27 and J usage is TRBJ2-7, with D possibly matching TRBD2 (5 bases). Trimming pared 3 bases from V and 4 bases from J, leaving 16 bases between. This CDR3 has 15 amino acids. Germline V gives CDR1 MNHEY, CDR2 SMNVEV (reference sequence). The CDR3 bases are TGTGCCAGCAGTTTTTCCGGGGTGGGCGCGTACGAGCAGTACTTC. It yields the protein CASSFSGVGAYEQYF.

The chain joins TRBV19 to TRBJ2-1; TRBD2 is a possible D gene (6 bases). Germline CDR1 and CDR2: LNHDA and SQIVND (reference sequence). Trimming pared 9 bases from V and 0 bases from J, leaving 21 bases between. This CDR3 is 17 amino acids long. CDR3 DNA: TGTGCCAGCCAGGAACGGGCCCGGGGGATCTCCTACAATGAGCAGTTCTTC. Its translation is CASQERARGISYNEQFF.

The chain employs TRBV3-1 (or the pseudogene TRBV3-2) and TRBJ2-4; tentatively, D is TRBD1 (5 bases). Trimming left V 4 bases short and J 7 bases short, with 8 bases between. The CDR3 length is 12 residues. Germline V gene data show CDR1 as LGHDT and CDR2 as YNNKEL (reference sequence). This CDR3 is CASSRGWNIQYF. The CDR3 coding sequence is TGTGCCAGCAGCCGGGGCTGGAACATTCAGTACTTC.

V usage is TRBV5-5 and J usage is TRBJ2-7; possibly TRBD1 for D (5 bases). The V gene lost 0 bases and the J gene lost 2 bases, with 12 bases spanning the gap. Germline CDR1 and CDR2: SGHKS and YYEKEE (reference sequence). The CDR3 covers 15 residues. CDR3 DNA: TGTGCCAGCAGCTTGGGAACAGGAGTCACCTACGAGCAGTACTTC. It codes for CASSLGTGVTYEQYF. Variable domain in full (rest from reference TRBV5-5 and TRBJ2-7): DAGVTQSPTHLIKTRGQQVTLRCSPISGHKSVSWYQQVLGQGPQFIFQYYEKEERGRGNFPDRFSARQFPNYSSELNVNALLLGDSALYLCASSLGTGVTYEQYFGPGTRLTVT.

This clone was detected many times. The chain is built from TRBV10-3 and TRBJ1-1; no clear D. Trimming took off 6 bases at V and 0 bases at J, with 14 bases between the two ends. This CDR3 region has 15 residues. Germline V gives CDR1 ENHRY, CDR2 SYGVKD. DNA of the CDR3: TGTGCCATCAGGTCGCGGGCAGGTTTGAACACTGAAGCTTTCTTT. Encoded protein: CAIRSRAGLNTEAFF.

The rearrangement links TRBV7-9 to TRBJ2-2; TRBD2 matches at 12 bases. CDR1 SEHNR and CDR2 FQNEAQ come from the germline V gene (reference sequence). CDR3 length: 15 residues. Trimming cost V 4 bases and J 4 bases; bases outside gene matches: 1. CDR3 bases: TGTGCCAGCAGCTCTAGCGGGGGGGCCACCGGGGAGCTGTTTTTT. It translates to CASSSSGGATGELFF.

The rearrangement links TRBV6-6 to TRBJ2-3, with 7 bases identical to TRBD1. The CDR3 runs to 15 residues. The germline V gene has CDR1 MNHNY and CDR2 SVGAGI (reference sequence). Trimming removed 7 bases from V and 6 bases from J; junction bases left unmatched: 13. The CDR3 reads CASTEQGISSDTQYF. In DNA, the CDR3 is TGTGCCAGCACGGAACAGGGGATTAGCTCGGATACGCAGTATTTT.

Only a few counts were recorded for this clone. The J gene is TRBJ2-1, the V gene TRBV3-1 (or the pseudogene TRBV3-2); 10 bases are shared with TRBD2. CDR3 length: 16 residues. After removal of 4 bases from V and 10 bases from J, the junction contained 13 bases not matched to a gene. CDR1 and CDR2 (germline): LGHDT, YNNKEL (reference sequence). In DNA, the CDR3 is TGTGCCAGCAGCCCGGCCTTAGCGGGGGGTGCGGGGGAGCAGTTCTTC. Protein sequence: CASSPALAGGAGEQFF.

This chain links TRBV6-2 or TRBV6-3 with TRBJ2-5; 14 nucleotides match TRBD2. This CDR3 has 17 residues. V was clipped by 2 bases and J by 1 base; unmatched bases: 3. Germline V CDR1 and CDR2: MNHEY, SVGEGT. The CDR3 here is CASSYPGLAGGQETQYF. DNA for the CDR3: TGTGCCAGCAGTTACCCCGGACTAGCGGGGGGCCAAGAGACCCAGTACTTC.

This chain joins TRBV9 and TRBJ2-1; 8 bases are a match to TRBD1. Germline V lookup: CDR1 SGDLS, CDR2 YYNGEE. This CDR3 region has 14 residues. Unmatched junction bases numbered 6, after V lost 4 bases and J lost 6 bases. The CDR3 loop is CASSTWTGINEQFF. The DNA of the CDR3 is TGTGCCAGCAGCACTTGGACAGGGATCAATGAGCAGTTCTTC. Filled out from reference TRBV9 and TRBJ2-1, the complete variable domain reads DSGVTQTPKHLITATGQRVTLRCSPRSGDLSVYWYQQSLDQGLQFLIQYYNGEERAKGNILERFSAQQFPDLHSELNLSSLELGDSALYFCASSTWTGINEQFFGPGTRLTVL.

The rearrangement links TRBV27 to TRBJ2-7, with TRBD1 matching over 8 bases. The CDR3 spans 13 residues. CDR1 MNHEY and CDR2 SMNVEV come from the germline V gene (reference sequence). The V segment lost 3 bases and the J segment 3 bases; nucleotides outside the gene matches: 1. DNA of the CDR3: TGTGCCAGCAGTTTTGGACAGGGCTACGAGCAGTACTTC. Protein: CASSFGQGYEQYF.

V and J are TRBV9 and TRBJ2-6, with 10 bases matching TRBD1. Losses at the gene ends were 3 bases for V and 0 bases for J; bases not matched to a gene: 3. Germline CDR1 and CDR2: SGDLS and YYNGEE. This CDR3 has 17 residues. The CDR3 DNA follows: TGTGCCAGCAGCGGGACAGGGGGGTCCTCTGGGGCCAACGTCCTGACTTTC. As protein: CASSGTGGSSGANVLTF. Full variable domain (outside the CDR3, taken from reference TRBV9 and TRBJ2-6): DSGVTQTPKHLITATGQRVTLRCSPRSGDLSVYWYQQSLDQGLQFLIQYYNGEERAKGNILERFSAQQFPDLHSELNLSSLELGDSALYFCASSGTGGSSGANVLTFGAGSRLTVL.

The chain uses TRBV2 and TRBJ1-1; 8 nucleotides align to TRBD1. V shed 6 bases, J shed 3 bases, and the junction held 12 bases outside the gene matches. Germline V gene lookup returns CDR1 SNHLY and CDR2 FYNNEI. The CDR3 runs to 16 residues. The CDR3 loop reads CASRAGTGRDDTEAFF. CDR3 DNA: TGTGCCAGCAGAGCCGGGACAGGCAGAGATGACACTGAAGCTTTCTTT.

V and J are TRBV4-2 and TRBJ1-4, with 10 bases identical to TRBD1. The CDR3 is 17 residues long. V was pared by 0 bases and J by 5 bases, with 6 bases of the junction left unmatched. Per germline, CDR1 LGHNA and CDR2 YNFKEQ. Written as DNA, the CDR3 is TGTGCCAGCAGCCAAGAGCCCCGGACAGGGGGAAATGAAAAACTGTTTTTT. Translated: CASSQEPRTGGNEKLFF.

The chain links TRBV6-2 or TRBV6-3 to TRBJ2-4; 9 nucleotides line up with TRBD1. Germline assignment: CDR1 MNHEY and CDR2 SVGEGT. V was clipped by 2 bases and J by 5 bases; unmatched bases: 7. CDR3 length: 16 residues. Here the CDR3 reads CASSYRDREFQNIQYF. CDR3 coding DNA: TGTGCCAGCAGTTACCGGGACAGGGAATTCCAAAACATTCAGTACTTC.

This clone came up a few times. CDR3 nucleotide sequence: TGTGCCAGCAGCTCCGACGGACTAGTTCAGTACTTC. It translates to CASSSDGLVQYF. The chain recombines TRBV7-2 with TRBJ2-7; 7 bases fit TRBD2. This CDR3 contains 12 residues. V was clipped by 4 bases and J by 10 bases; unmatched bases: 7. In germline, CDR1 is SGHTA, CDR2 FQGNSA.

This chain links TRBV7-8 with TRBJ2-7; 10 bases are shared with TRBD2. Trimming at V came to 10 bases and at J to 6 bases, leaving 6 bases not matched to a gene. The CDR3 length is 12 residues. The germline V gene has CDR1 SGHVS and CDR2 FQNEAQ. As DNA, the CDR3 is TGTGCCACCGAGCGGGGGGGTGGCGAGCAGTACTTC. Translating it yields CATERGGGEQYF.